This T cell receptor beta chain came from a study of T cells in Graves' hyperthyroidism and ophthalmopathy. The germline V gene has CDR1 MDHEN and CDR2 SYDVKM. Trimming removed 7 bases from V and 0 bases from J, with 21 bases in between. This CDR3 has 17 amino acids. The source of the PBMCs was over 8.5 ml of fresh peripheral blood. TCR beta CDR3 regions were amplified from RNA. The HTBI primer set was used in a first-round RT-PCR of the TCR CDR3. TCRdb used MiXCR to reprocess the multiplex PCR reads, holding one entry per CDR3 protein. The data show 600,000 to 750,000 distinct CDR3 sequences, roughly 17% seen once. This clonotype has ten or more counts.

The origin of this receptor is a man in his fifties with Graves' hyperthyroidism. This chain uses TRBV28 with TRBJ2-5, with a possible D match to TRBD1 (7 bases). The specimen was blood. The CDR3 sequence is CASTTAGQQLYQETQYF. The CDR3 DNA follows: TGTGCCAGCACCACCGCGGGACAGCAGTTGTACCAAGAGACCCAGTACTTC.